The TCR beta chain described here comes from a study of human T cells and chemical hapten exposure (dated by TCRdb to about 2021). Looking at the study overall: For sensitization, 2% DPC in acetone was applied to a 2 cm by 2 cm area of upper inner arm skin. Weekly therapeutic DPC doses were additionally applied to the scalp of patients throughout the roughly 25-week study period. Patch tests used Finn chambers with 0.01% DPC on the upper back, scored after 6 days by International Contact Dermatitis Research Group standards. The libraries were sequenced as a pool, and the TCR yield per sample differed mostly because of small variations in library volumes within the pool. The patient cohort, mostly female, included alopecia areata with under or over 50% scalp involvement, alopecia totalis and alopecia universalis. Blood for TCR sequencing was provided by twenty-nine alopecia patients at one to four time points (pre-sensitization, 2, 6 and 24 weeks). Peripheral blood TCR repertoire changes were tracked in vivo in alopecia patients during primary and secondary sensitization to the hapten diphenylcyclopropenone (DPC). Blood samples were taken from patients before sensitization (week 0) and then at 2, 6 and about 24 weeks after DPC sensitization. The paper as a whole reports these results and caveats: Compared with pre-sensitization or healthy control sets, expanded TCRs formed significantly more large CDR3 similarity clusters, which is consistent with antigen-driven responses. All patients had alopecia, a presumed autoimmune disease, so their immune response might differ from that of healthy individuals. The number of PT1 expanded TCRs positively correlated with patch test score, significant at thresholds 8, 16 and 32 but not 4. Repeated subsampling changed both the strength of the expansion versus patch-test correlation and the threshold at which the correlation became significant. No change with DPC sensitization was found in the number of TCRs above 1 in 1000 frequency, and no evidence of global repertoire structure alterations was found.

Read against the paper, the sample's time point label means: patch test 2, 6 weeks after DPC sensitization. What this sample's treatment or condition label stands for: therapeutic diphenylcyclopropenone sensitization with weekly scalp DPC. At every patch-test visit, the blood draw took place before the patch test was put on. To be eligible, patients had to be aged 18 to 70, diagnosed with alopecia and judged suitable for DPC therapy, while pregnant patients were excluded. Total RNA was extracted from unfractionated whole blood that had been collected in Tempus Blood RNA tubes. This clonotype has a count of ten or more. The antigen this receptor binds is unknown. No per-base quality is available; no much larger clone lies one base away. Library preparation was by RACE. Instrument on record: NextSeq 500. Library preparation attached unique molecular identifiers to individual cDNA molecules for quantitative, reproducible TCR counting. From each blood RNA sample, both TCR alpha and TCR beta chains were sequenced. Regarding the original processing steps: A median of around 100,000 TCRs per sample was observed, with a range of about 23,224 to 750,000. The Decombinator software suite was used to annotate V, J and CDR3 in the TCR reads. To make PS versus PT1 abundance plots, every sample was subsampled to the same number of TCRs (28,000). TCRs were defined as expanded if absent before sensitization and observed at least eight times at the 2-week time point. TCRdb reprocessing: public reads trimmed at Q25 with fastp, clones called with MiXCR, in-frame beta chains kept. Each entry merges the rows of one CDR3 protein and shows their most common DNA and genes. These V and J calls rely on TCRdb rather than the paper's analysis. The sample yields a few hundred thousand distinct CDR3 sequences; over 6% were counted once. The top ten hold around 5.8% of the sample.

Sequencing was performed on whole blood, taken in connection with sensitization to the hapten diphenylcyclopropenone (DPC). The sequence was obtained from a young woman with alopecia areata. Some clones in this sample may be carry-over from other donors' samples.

The sequenced DNA: TGTGCCACCGGGGGTAGCTCCTACAATGAGCAGTTCTTC. The translation is CATGGSSYNEQFF. The chain employs TRBV7-2 and TRBJ2-1, and TRBD2 may be the D gene, going by 6 matching bases. V sheds 10 bases and J sheds 0 bases, leaving 10 bases between their ends. CDR1 and CDR2 are read off the germline V gene as SGHTA and FQGNSA. Counted from cysteine to phenylalanine, this CDR3 has 13 amino acids. Only the CDR3 region is kept as DNA, spanning 39 bases read in frame from base 1.